Listed below are T cell receptor beta chains from one sample, sequenced in a study of T cells in Graves' hyperthyroidism and ophthalmopathy. TCRdb reanalysed the multiplex PCR reads using MiXCR and keeps one entry per CDR3 protein. This table holds 210,000 or so distinct CDR3 sequences, 17% found once. The material sequenced was blood. These receptors all stem from a man aged 45 to 65 with Graves' hyperthyroidism. Both conserved end residues are part of each CDR3.

v_gene	j_gene	CDR3aa
TRBV9	TRBJ1-1	CASSVEVRGTEAFF
TRBV20-1	TRBJ2-1	CSATPYSSGSGNEQFF
TRBV25-1	TRBJ2-1	CASSWGSEQFF
TRBV7-9	TRBJ2-3	CASSPPSGSSADTQYF
TRBV15	TRBJ1-2	CATSRAVLEGYTF
TRBV5-1	TRBJ2-7	CASSLVGTYEQYF
TRBV7-9	TRBJ2-5	CASSPGLLGGETQYF
TRBV9	TRBJ1-1	CASSRDLNTEASF
TRBV7-2	TRBJ1-2	CASSWTDPTDYGYTF
TRBV2	TRBJ2-1	CASSPGLAGGRQFF
TRBV2	TRBJ1-3	CASSDALGLGSGNTIYF
TRBV30	TRBJ2-7	CAWSVQAYYEQYF
TRBV20-1	TRBJ2-2	CSAYREPGELFF
TRBV7-3	TRBJ2-1	CASSRRGTSGSVNEQFF
TRBV12-3/TRBV12-4	TRBJ2-5	CASRGYQETQYF
TRBV28	TRBJ2-1	CASSTGTDYYNEQFF
TRBV7-2	TRBJ2-1	CASSFGGQTLMFF
TRBV12-3/TRBV12-4	TRBJ2-1	CASTLKPRVAGEQFF
TRBV20-1	TRBJ2-3	CSAPPFAGSADTQYF
TRBV7-2	TRBJ1-1	CASSPGRLGTYTEAFF
TRBV5-1	TRBJ1-3	CASSLQGANSGNTIYF
TRBV11-2	TRBJ2-1	CASSLDRGAYNEQFF
TRBV7-2	TRBJ2-4	CASSPTSGTTNIQYF
TRBV18	TRBJ1-6	CASSPSNSYNSPLHF
TRBV5-1	TRBJ2-6	CASRGLAGANVLTF
TRBV18	TRBJ2-5	CASSPGGSRETQCF
TRBV7-9	TRBJ2-1	CASTVSAAGGVGFNEQFF
TRBV28	TRBJ2-3	CASRNRLGTTSGSSADTQYF
TRBV20-1	TRBJ2-5	CSASRFAGLQNQETQYF
TRBV12-5	TRBJ2-5	CASGLTQIRETQYF
TRBV4-1	TRBJ2-7	CASSLGTSAEQYF
TRBV19	TRBJ2-2	CASSNTGFANTGELFF
TRBV20-1	TRBJ1-1	CSASTEAFF
TRBV2	TRBJ2-5	CASTGVRQETQYF
TRBV6-2/TRBV6-3	TRBJ1-1	CASIMDRGHTEAFF
TRBV7-9	TRBJ2-1	CASRTGLLGAYNEQFF
TRBV2	TRBJ2-5	CASSEYQMGRAQYF
TRBV7-9	TRBJ2-7	CASSLVGGPYEQYF
TRBV30	TRBJ2-1	CAWRGGPYNEQFF
TRBV6-1	TRBJ2-1	CASSRQREVLSLNSYNEQFF
TRBV9	TRBJ2-5	CASSVSGGGFQETQYF
TRBV7-2	TRBJ2-7	CASSFKGAPSYEQYF
TRBV4-2	TRBJ2-3	CASSPRESDTQYF
TRBV20-1	TRBJ1-1	CSAQGDRGQAFF
TRBV12-3/TRBV12-4	TRBJ2-1	CASSSLAGGGEQFF